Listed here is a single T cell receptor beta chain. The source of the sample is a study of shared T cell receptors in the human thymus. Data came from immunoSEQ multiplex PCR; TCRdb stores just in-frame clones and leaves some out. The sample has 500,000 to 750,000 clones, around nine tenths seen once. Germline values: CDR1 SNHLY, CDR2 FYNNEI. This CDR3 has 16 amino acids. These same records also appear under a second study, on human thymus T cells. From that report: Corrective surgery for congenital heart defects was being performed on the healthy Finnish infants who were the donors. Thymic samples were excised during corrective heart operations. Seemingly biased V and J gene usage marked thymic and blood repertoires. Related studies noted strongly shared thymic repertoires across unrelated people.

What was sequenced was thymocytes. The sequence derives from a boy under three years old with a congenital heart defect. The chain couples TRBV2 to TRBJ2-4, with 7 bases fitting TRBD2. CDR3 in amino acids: CAGRDSTPLAKNIQYF. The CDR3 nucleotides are TGTGCTGGGAGGGATTCCACTCCTTTAGCCAAAAACATTCAGTACTTC. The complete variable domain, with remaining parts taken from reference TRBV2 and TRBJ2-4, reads EPEVTQTPSHQVTQMGQEVILRCVPISNHLYFYWYRQILGQKVEFLVSFYNNEISEKSEIFDDQFSVERPDGSNFTLKIRSTKLEDSAMYFCAGRDSTPLAKNIQYFGAGTRLSVL.